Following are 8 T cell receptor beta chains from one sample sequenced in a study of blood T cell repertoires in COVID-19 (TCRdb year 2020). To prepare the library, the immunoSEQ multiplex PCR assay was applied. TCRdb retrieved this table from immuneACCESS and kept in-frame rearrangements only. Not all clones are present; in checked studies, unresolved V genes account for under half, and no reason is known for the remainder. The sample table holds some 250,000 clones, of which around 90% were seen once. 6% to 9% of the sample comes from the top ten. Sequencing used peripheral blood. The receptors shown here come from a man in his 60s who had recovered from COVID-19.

The CDR3 region is CASSLRPGTGENTIYF. The CDR3 region has the DNA TGCGCCAGCAGCCTTCGTCCCGGGACAGGGGAAAACACCATATATTTT. This rearrangement joins TRBV5-1 to TRBJ1-3; 10 positions match TRBD1. With 4 bases clipped from V and 6 bases from J, the junction kept 10 bases outside the gene matches. The length of the CDR3 is 16 residues. Germline V gives CDR1 SGHRS, CDR2 YFSETQ.

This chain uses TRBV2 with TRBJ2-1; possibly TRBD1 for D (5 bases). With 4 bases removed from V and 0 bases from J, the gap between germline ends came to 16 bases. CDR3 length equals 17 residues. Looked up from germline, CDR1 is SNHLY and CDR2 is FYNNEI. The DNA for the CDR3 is TGTGCCAGCAGTGCCCGAGAACAGGTTAGCTCCTACAATGAGCAGTTCTTC. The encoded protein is CASSAREQVSSYNEQFF.

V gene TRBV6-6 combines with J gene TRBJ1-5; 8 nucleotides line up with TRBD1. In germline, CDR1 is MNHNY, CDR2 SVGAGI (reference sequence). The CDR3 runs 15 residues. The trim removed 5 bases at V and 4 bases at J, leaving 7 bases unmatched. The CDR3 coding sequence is TGTGCCAGCAGTCTCGACAGGGGCAGAAATCAGCCCCAGCATTTT. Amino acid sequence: CASSLDRGRNQPQHF.

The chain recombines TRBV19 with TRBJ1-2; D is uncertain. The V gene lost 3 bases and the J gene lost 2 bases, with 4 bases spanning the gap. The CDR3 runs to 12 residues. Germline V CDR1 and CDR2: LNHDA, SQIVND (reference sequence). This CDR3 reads CASSMRNYGYTF. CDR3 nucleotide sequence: TGTGCCAGTAGTATGCGGAACTATGGCTACACCTTC.

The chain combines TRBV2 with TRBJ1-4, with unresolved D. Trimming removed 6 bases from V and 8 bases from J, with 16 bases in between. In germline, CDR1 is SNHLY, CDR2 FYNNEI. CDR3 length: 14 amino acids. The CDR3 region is CASSRGASLEKLFF. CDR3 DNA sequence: TGTGCCAGCAGCAGAGGAGCCTCGTTGGAAAAACTGTTTTTT.

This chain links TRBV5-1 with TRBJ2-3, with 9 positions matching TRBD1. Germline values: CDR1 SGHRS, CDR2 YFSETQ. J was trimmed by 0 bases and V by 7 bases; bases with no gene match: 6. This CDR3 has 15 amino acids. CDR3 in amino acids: CASAGQGRSTDTQYF. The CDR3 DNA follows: TGCGCCAGCGCGGGACAGGGCAGAAGCACAGATACGCAGTATTTT.

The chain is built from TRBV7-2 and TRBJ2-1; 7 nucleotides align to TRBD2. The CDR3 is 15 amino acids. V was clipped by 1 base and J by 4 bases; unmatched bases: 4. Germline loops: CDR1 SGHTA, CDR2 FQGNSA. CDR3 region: CASSLEGSGYNEQFF. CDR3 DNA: TGTGCCAGCAGCTTAGAAGGTAGCGGGTACAATGAGCAGTTCTTC.

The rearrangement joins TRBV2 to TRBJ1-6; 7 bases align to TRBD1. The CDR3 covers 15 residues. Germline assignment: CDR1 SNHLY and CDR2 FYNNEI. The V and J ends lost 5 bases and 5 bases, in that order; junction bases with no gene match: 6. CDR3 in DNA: TGTGCCAGCAGTAACACAGGGGACAATAATTCACCCCTCCACTTT. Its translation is CASSNTGDNNSPLHF.